One and the same sample provided the 14 T cell receptor beta chains below, sequenced in a study of OX40 agonist ivuxolimab in advanced cancers. This table comes from immunoSEQ multiplex PCR, and its TCRdb copy is limited to in-frame clones, with some not included. The sample records approximately 89,000 clones, around nine tenths being singletons. Sequenced material: CD4+ or CD8+ T cells sorted from blood, taken in a trial of the OX40 agonist ivuxolimab. The source is an adult with an advanced solid tumor such as melanoma, head and neck, liver or kidney cancer.

This chain joins TRBV19 and TRBJ2-2; TRBD1 agrees at 10 bases. Germline lookup yields CDR1 LNHDA and CDR2 SQIVND (reference sequence). CDR3 size: 15 residues. V dropped 4 bases and J dropped 7; count of bases not matched to a gene: 6. The CDR3 loop is CASSSGTGVVGELFF. The CDR3 DNA follows: TGTGCCAGTAGTAGTGGGACAGGGGTGGTCGGGGAGCTGTTTTTT. The entire variable domain, with the rest obtained from reference TRBV19 and TRBJ2-2, is as follows: DGGITQSPKYLFRKEGQNVTLSCEQNLNHDAMYWYRQDPGQGLRLIYYSQIVNDFQKGDIAEGYSVSREKKESFPLTVTSAQKNPTAFYLCASSSGTGVVGELFFGEGSRLTVL.

A single count supports this clone. This rearrangement joins TRBV4-1 to TRBJ1-1; 7 bases are a match to TRBD1. Germline CDR1 MGHRA, CDR2 YSYEKL. The length of the CDR3 is 14 residues. V lost 4 bases, J lost 10 bases, and 12 bases stayed unmatched. The DNA for the CDR3 is TGCGCCAGCAGCCTCCCCGGAGGAGGGGGCTTAGCTTTCTTT. This gives the protein CASSLPGGGGLAFF.

The chain has TRBV7-6 and TRBJ2-7; perhaps D is TRBD1 or TRBD2 (5 bases each). The V end was cut by 3 bases, the J end by 4 bases, with 10 bases between. The CDR3 totals 13 residues. CDR1 and CDR2 from the germline V gene are SGHVS and FNYEAQ. The CDR3 region is CASSLGTAYEQYF. As DNA, the CDR3 is TGTGCCAGCAGCTTGGGGACGGCTTACGAGCAGTACTTC.

The chain joins TRBV19 to TRBJ2-1, with 11 positions matching TRBD2. Germline CDR1 and CDR2: LNHDA and SQIVND (reference sequence). The CDR3 consists of 17 residues. After removal of 5 bases from V and 0 bases from J, the junction contained 6 bases not matched to a gene. Here the CDR3 reads CASSVLAGGRSYNEQFF. CDR3 coding DNA: TGTGCCAGTAGTGTTCTAGCGGGGGGACGCTCCTACAATGAGCAGTTCTTC.

The V and J genes are TRBV19 and TRBJ1-6; a possible D gene is TRBD1 (5 bases). V shed 6 bases and J shed 0 bases, with 9 bases lying between them. The CDR3 is 15 residues long. Per germline, CDR1 LNHDA and CDR2 SQIVND (reference sequence). The CDR3 DNA reads TGTGCCAGTAGCGGGGGGAGCTCCTATAATTCACCCCTCCACTTT. This sequence encodes CASSGGSSYNSPLHF.

The chain recombines TRBV7-3 with TRBJ2-1; 12 bases align to TRBD2. The germline V gene encodes CDR1 SGHTA and CDR2 FQGTGA. The V gene end was trimmed by 1 base and the J gene end by 9 bases; junction bases not matched to a gene: 7. The CDR3 loop spans 16 amino acids. CDR3 in amino acids: CASSLITSGGWREQFF. The DNA of the CDR3 is TGTGCCAGCAGCTTAATCACTAGCGGGGGGTGGCGTGAGCAGTTCTTC.

V gene TRBV4-2 combines with J gene TRBJ2-7; D is unclear. This CDR3 has 14 amino acids. Trimming took 0 bases from V and 3 from J, leaving 9 bases between them. CDR1 and CDR2 from the germline V gene are LGHNA and YNFKEQ. CDR3 coding DNA: TGTGCCAGCAGCCAAGATCCCAACGGCTACGAGCAGTACTTC. Protein: CASSQDPNGYEQYF.

This chain links TRBV5-1 with TRBJ1-1, with 7 bases matching TRBD1. V lost 5 bases, J lost 10 bases, and 5 bases stayed unmatched. The germline V gene encodes CDR1 SGHRS and CDR2 YFSETQ. CDR3 size: 11 residues. The CDR3 region is CASRRGQVAFF. For the CDR3, the DNA is TGCGCCAGCAGAAGGGGGCAGGTAGCTTTCTTT.

The chain recombines TRBV2 with TRBJ2-7; no definite D call. The V end was cut by 2 bases, the J end by 9 bases, with 8 bases between. The CDR3 covers 11 residues. The germline V gene encodes CDR1 SNHLY and CDR2 FYNNEI. The CDR3 reads CASSERQSQYF. CDR3 sequence (DNA): TGTGCCAGCAGTGAACGGCAGTCGCAGTACTTC.

This clone was counted a single time. V usage is TRBV6-6 and J usage is TRBJ2-7; possible D gene TRBD2, 5 bases. Germline CDR1 MNHNY, CDR2 SVGAGI (reference sequence). V gave up 1 base and J gave up 4 bases, with 17 bases separating them. The CDR3 loop spans 16 amino acids. The CDR3: CASSYFTPGFSYEQYF. CDR3 sequence (DNA): TGTGCCAGCAGTTACTTCACACCGGGATTCTCATACGAGCAGTACTTC.

V and J are TRBV13 and TRBJ1-1; no reliable D call. Germline CDR1 is PRHDT and CDR2 is FYEKMQ (reference sequence). Trimming stripped 5 bases from V and 0 bases from J, with 10 bases between. The CDR3 covers 14 residues. The CDR3 DNA reads as TGTGCCAGCAGCCCCCGCAGGTTGAACACTGAAGCTTTCTTT. This encodes CASSPRRLNTEAFF.

The genes are TRBV5-5 and TRBJ1-2, with TRBD1 matching over 7 bases. Looked up from germline, CDR1 is SGHKS and CDR2 is YYEKEE (reference sequence). After removal of 0 bases from V and 8 bases from J, the junction contained 10 bases not matched to a gene. The CDR3 has 15 amino acids. The CDR3 DNA reads TGTGCCAGCAGCTTGGCCACTCGGACAGGAGGAGGCTACACCTTC. This gives the protein CASSLATRTGGGYTF.

DNA for the CDR3: TGTGCCAGCTCACCTCGAGAGACCCAGTACTTC. Translation: CASSPRETQYF. This chain connects TRBV18 to TRBJ2-5; unclear D gene. Between the trimmed V and J ends, which lost 3 bases and 4 bases, there was a span of 3 bases. The CDR3 loop spans 11 amino acids. The V gene's germline CDR1 is KGHSH and CDR2 LQKENI.

The genes are TRBV5-1 and TRBJ2-3, with TRBD2 as a possible D gene (6 bases). V lost 7 bases to trimming and J lost 4 bases, with 10 bases between them. CDR3 length equals 12 residues. Germline CDR1 SGHRS, CDR2 YFSETQ. In nucleotides, the CDR3 is TGCGCCAGCGGGTCGGGGGCAGATACGCAGTATTTT. Amino acid sequence: CASGSGADTQYF.